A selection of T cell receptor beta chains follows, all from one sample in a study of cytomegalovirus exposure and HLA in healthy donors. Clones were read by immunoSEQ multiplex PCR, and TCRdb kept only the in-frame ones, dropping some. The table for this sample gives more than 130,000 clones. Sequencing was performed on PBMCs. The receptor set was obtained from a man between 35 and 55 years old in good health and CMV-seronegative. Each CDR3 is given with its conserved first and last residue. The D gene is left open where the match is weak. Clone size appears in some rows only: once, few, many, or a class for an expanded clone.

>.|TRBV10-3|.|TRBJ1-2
TGTGCCATCAGTGAGCCAGCGACAGTTAACTATGGCTACACCTTC
CAISEPATVNYGYTF
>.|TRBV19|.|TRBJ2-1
TGTGCCAGTAGGACTATGACAGGCCAAACCTACAATGAGCAGTTCTTC
CASRTMTGQTYNEQFF
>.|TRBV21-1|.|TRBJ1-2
TGTGCCAGCAGCAAAGCCCAAACAGGAATTTCTAACTATGGCTACACCTTC
CASSKAQTGISNYGYTF
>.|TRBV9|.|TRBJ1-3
TGTGCCAGCAGCCCACATCTCGGTACCGGGAGCTCTGGAAACACCATATATTTT
CASSPHLGTGSSGNTIYF
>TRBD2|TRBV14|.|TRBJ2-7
TGTGCCAGCAGCCGGGAGGGGCTTTTCTCCTACGAGCAGTACTTC
CASSREGLFSYEQYF
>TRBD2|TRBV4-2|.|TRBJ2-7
TGTGCCAGCAGCCAAGACGAGACGGGGGGGATTGAGCAGTACTTC
CASSQDETGGIEQYF
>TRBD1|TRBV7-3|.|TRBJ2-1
TGTGCCAGCAGCTTAGGACAGGGGGCCTACAATGAGCAGTTCTTC
CASSLGQGAYNEQFF
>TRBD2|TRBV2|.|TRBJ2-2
TGTGCCAGCAGTCTACTAGCGGCTAACACCGGGGAGCTGTTTTTT
CASSLLAANTGELFF
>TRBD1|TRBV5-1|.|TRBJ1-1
TGCGCCAGCAGCCCCGTCCCAATCCTAACCGGGACAGGGGGAGCTTTCTTT
CASSPVPILTGTGGAFF
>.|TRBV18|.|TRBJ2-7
TGTGCCAGCTCACCACCGGGAGTCCCCTACGAGCAGTACTTC
CASSPPGVPYEQYF
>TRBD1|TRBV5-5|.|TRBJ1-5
TGTGCCAGCAGCCGACAGGGCCTTTACGATCAGCCCCAGCATTTT
CASSRQGLYDQPQHF
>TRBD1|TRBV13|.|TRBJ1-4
TGTGCCAGCAGCATATCAGGGGGAAGGTCTAGTGAAAAACTGTTTTTT
CASSISGGRSSEKLFF
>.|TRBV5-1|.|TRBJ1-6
TGCGCCAGCAGCCCGGGACAAGTCCTTAATTCACCCCTCCACTTT
CASSPGQVLNSPLHF
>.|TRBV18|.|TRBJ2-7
TGTGCCAGCTCCCGAGGGTCGAAGAGCTCCTACGAGCAGTACTTC
CASSRGSKSSYEQYF
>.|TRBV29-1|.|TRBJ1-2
TGCAGCGTTGTACTGGGGCCGGACTATGGCTACACCTTC
CSVVLGPDYGYTF
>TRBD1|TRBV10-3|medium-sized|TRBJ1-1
TGTGCCACTGAAGGACAGGATGAAGCTTTCTTT
CATEGQDEAFF
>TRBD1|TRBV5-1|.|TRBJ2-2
TGCGCCAGCAGCTTGCCAGGGGGTAACACCGGGGAGCTGTTTTTT
CASSLPGGNTGELFF
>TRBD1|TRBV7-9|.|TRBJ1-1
TGTGCCAGCAGCTGGGACAGGAACACTGAAGCTTTCTTT
CASSWDRNTEAFF
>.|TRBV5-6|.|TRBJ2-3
TGTGCCAGCAGCTTGGATAGGGGAAGGACAGATACGCAGTATTTT
CASSLDRGRTDTQYF
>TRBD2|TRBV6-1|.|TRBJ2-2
TGTGCCAGCATTAGGGAGGGTTACACCGGGGAGCTGTTTTTT
CASIREGYTGELFF
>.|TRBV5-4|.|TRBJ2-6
TGTGCCAGCAGCTCGACAGCCTCTGGGGCCAACGTCCTGACTTTC
CASSSTASGANVLTF
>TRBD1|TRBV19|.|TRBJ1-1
TGTGCCAGTAGCAGGGACAGGGTGAACACTGAAGCTTTCTTT
CASSRDRVNTEAFF
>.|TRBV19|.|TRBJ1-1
TGTGCCAGTACCAGTATGGGGAAGGGCAGGGCTGAAGCTTTCTTT
CASTSMGKGRAEAFF
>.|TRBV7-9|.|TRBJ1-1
TGTGCCAGCACGTCGTCGAACACTGAAGCTTTCTTT
CASTSSNTEAFF
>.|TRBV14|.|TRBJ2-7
TGTGCCAGCAGCCACCTACAGGTTGATCCTTACGAGCAGTACTTC
CASSHLQVDPYEQYF
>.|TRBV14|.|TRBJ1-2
TGTGCCAGCAGCCAAGGGAGGAGGGGCAATGGCTACACCTTC
CASSQGRRGNGYTF
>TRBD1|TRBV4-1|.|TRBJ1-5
TGCGCCAGCAGCCAAGATGGCCAGGGGGCCGGTAGAAGCAATCAGCCCCAGCATTTT
CASSQDGQGAGRSNQPQHF
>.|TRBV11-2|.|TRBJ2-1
TGTGCCAGTGTTGCCGACAGAGTTTACAATGAGCAGTTCTTC
CASVADRVYNEQFF
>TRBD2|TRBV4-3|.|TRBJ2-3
TGCGCCAGCAGCCAAAACAGCGGGGGGCACACAGATACGCAGTATTTT
CASSQNSGGHTDTQYF
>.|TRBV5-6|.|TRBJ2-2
TGTGCCAGCAGCTTCAGTTTAGGGGCCACCGGGGAGCTGTTTTTT
CASSFSLGATGELFF
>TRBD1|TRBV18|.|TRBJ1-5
TGTGCCAGCTCACCGGCCGGGACAGGGAACAATCAGCCCCAGCATTTT
CASSPAGTGNNQPQHF
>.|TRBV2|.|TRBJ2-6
TGTGCCAGCGTCGTGGGCGCTGGGGCCAACGTCCTGACTTTC
CASVVGAGANVLTF
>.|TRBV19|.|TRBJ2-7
TGTGCCAGTAGTATAGATCGAACAGGGAGGGGGACCTACTTC
CASSIDRTGRGTYF
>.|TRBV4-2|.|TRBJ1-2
TGTGCCAGCAGCCAAGGGGGCCTCCAGGGCTATGGCTACACCTTC
CASSQGGLQGYGYTF
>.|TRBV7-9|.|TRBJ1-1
TGTGCCAGCAGCTTGGCGGTGGTGAACACTGAAGCTTTCTTT
CASSLAVVNTEAFF
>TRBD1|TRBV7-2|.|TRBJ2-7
TGTGCCAGCAGCTTAGAGGGGGCCTCAGCCTACGAGCAGTACTTC
CASSLEGASAYEQYF
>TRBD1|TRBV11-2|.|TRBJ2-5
TGTGCCAGCAGCGTGGGACAGGGTCTGCAGACCCAGTACTTC
CASSVGQGLQTQYF
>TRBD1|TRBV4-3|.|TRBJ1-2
TGCGCCAGCAGCCAAGATTCGACCGACAGGGTGGAGGGCTACACCTTC
CASSQDSTDRVEGYTF
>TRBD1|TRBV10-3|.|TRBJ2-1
TGTGCCATCAGTTCGCCGGGACAGGGGGTTCACTCCTACAATGAGCAGTTCTTC
CAISSPGQGVHSYNEQFF
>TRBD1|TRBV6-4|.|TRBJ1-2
TGTGCCAGCAGTGACGGGACAGGGAACTATGGCTACACCTTC
CASSDGTGNYGYTF
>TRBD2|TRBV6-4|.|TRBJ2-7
TGTGCCAGCAGCCGGGAGGTGGGGGCCTACGAGCAGTACTTC
CASSREVGAYEQYF
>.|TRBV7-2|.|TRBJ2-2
TGTGCCAGCAGCTTAAAGGGGCAAGGTGCCGGGGAGCTGTTTTTT
CASSLKGQGAGELFF
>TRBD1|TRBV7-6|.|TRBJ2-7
TGTGCCAGCAGCTCCCTGACAGGGATCTACGAGCAGTACTTC
CASSSLTGIYEQYF
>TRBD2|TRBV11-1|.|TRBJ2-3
TGTGCCAGCAGCTTAGGGGCGGGAGAGAGAGGGGATACGCAGTATTTT
CASSLGAGERGDTQYF
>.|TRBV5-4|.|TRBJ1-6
TGTGCCAGCAGCGGGGCCGCCTATAATTCACCCCTCCACTTT
CASSGAAYNSPLHF